A single sample is the source of the 26 T cell receptor beta chains below, sequenced in a study of blood T cell repertoires in COVID-19. Sequencing was performed with immunoSEQ multiplex PCR; in TCRdb, only in-frame clones are kept and a portion is missing. The table includes some 150,000 clones, around 89% detected once. Sample: peripheral blood. These TCRs come from a woman aged 55-69 years with active COVID-19.

The chain employs TRBV10-1 and TRBJ2-2; D remains ambiguous. In germline, CDR1 is WNHNN, CDR2 SYGVQD (reference sequence). The V gene lost 2 bases and the J gene lost 0 bases, with 7 bases spanning the gap. This CDR3 is 15 amino acids long. The CDR3 sequence is CASSEDSSNTGELFF. The CDR3 bases are TGCGCCAGCAGTGAGGATAGTTCGAACACCGGGGAGCTGTTTTTT.

The chain couples TRBV5-5 to TRBJ1-3; 8 bases are shared with TRBD1. V shed 1 base and J 2 bases; nucleotides not matched to a gene: 2. CDR1 is SGHKS and CDR2 is YYEKEE in the germline V gene (reference sequence). The CDR3 is 15 residues long. As DNA, the CDR3 is TGTGCCAGCAGCTTGACAGGGGGACCTGGAAACACCATATATTTT. Protein sequence: CASSLTGGPGNTIYF.

This sequence joins TRBV18 and TRBJ2-3; 9 bases are a match to TRBD1. Germline assignment: CDR1 KGHSH and CDR2 LQKENI. There are 16 residues in the CDR3. J gave up 5 bases and V 2 bases, and 8 bases lay outside the gene matches. The CDR3 is CASSPYVQGAGDTQYF. CDR3 DNA: TGTGCCAGCTCACCATATGTACAGGGGGCTGGAGATACGCAGTATTTT.

The V call is TRBV5-4, the J call TRBJ2-7; maybe TRBD1 (6 bases). Germline values: CDR1 SGHNT, CDR2 YYREEE (reference sequence). This CDR3 is built from 12 residues. V was pared by 3 bases and J by 3 bases, with 7 bases between. CDR3 sequence: CASSWDNYEQYF. The CDR3 DNA follows: TGTGCCAGCAGCTGGGACAACTACGAGCAGTACTTC.

The chain carries TRBV5-1 and TRBJ2-1; D not resolved. Germline CDR1 reads SGHRS; CDR2 reads YFSETQ. V lost 3 bases and J lost 7, with 8 bases in between. The CDR3 totals 12 residues. The CDR3 reads CASSSDLNEQFF. The CDR3 nucleotides read TGCGCCAGCAGCTCCGACTTGAATGAGCAGTTCTTC.

J is TRBJ2-7 and V is TRBV18; D is ambiguous. There are 13 residues in the CDR3. Trimming removed 0 bases from V and 0 bases from J, with 3 bases in between. Germline values: CDR1 KGHSH, CDR2 LQKENI. The CDR3 loop reads CASSPPASYEQYF. In DNA, the CDR3 is TGTGCCAGCTCACCACCGGCCTCCTACGAGCAGTACTTC.

The chain recombines TRBV28 with TRBJ1-5, with a tentative D call TRBD1 (5 bases). The germline V gene encodes CDR1 MDHEN and CDR2 SYDVKM. V was cut by 5 bases and J by 4 bases, with 15 bases left in between. This CDR3 region has 15 residues. Here the CDR3 DNA reads TGTGCCAGCAGTCGCGGGGGAACTGGTAATCAGCCCCAGCATTTT. It specifies CASSRGGTGNQPQHF. Using reference TRBV28 and TRBJ1-5 for the parts outside the CDR3, the full variable domain is DVKVTQSSRYLVKRTGEKVFLECVQDMDHENMFWYRQDPGLGLRLIYFSYDVKMKEKGDIPEGYSVSREKKERFSLILESASTNQTSMYLCASSRGGTGNQPQHFGDGTRLSIL.

The chain has TRBV28 and TRBJ1-1; maybe TRBD1 (5 bases). V lost 10 bases, J lost 6 bases, and 18 bases lay in between. This CDR3 has 13 amino acids. The V gene's germline CDR1 is MDHEN and CDR2 SYDVKM. Here the CDR3 DNA reads TGTGCCACCGGGGGGGGAATGTGGGCTGAAGCTTTCTTT. The encoded protein is CATGGGMWAEAFF.

J is TRBJ2-1 and V is TRBV4-1; 7 nucleotides match TRBD1. V was clipped by 4 bases and J by 6 bases; unmatched bases: 15. The germline gives CDR1 MGHRA, CDR2 YSYEKL. There are 17 residues in the CDR3. This CDR3 is CASSPPLTGKLINEQFF. As DNA, the CDR3 is TGCGCCAGCAGCCCTCCATTGACAGGGAAGTTAATCAATGAGCAGTTCTTC.

The V and J genes are TRBV6-6 and TRBJ2-6; weak D call: TRBD1 (6 bases). The CDR3 is 16 residues long. Germline V gene lookup returns CDR1 MNHNY and CDR2 SVGAGI (reference sequence). V gave up 4 bases and J gave up 0 bases, with 10 bases separating them. The CDR3 DNA follows: TGTGCCAGCAGTTCCGGACAGCACTCTGGGGCCAACGTCCTGACTTTC. This encodes CASSSGQHSGANVLTF.

This clone has just one count. The chain joins TRBV7-3 to TRBJ2-1; 9 bases line up with TRBD1. The CDR3 sequence is 13 residues long. The germline gives CDR1 SGHTA, CDR2 FQGTGA. The J segment lost 6 bases and the V segment lost 5 bases, leaving 2 bases of the junction unmatched. DNA for the CDR3: TGTGCCAGCAGCCTACAGGGGGCCAATGAGCAGTTCTTC. Protein: CASSLQGANEQFF.

This chain uses TRBV3-1 (or the pseudogene TRBV3-2) with TRBJ1-2; 8 positions agree with TRBD1. J lost 8 bases, V lost 3 bases, and 2 bases had no gene match. The CDR3 length is 12 residues. Germline CDR1 LGHDT, CDR2 YNNKEL (reference sequence). The CDR3 sequence: CASSQDRVGYTF. CDR3 DNA sequence: TGTGCCAGCAGCCAGGACAGGGTAGGCTACACCTTC.

The rearrangement links TRBV11-2 to TRBJ2-5; 8 positions match TRBD2. This CDR3 comprises 14 residues. Per germline, CDR1 SGHAT and CDR2 FQNNGV. V trimming: 2 bases; J trimming: 7 bases; junction bases outside the gene matches: 6. The CDR3, as DNA: TGTGCCAGCAGCTTATCGACGGCGGGGGGGACCCAGTACTTC. It is translated as CASSLSTAGGTQYF. The full variable domain, rest sourced from reference TRBV11-2 and TRBJ2-5, is EAGVAQSPRYKIIEKRQSVAFWCNPISGHATLYWYQQILGQGPKLLIQFQNNGVVDDSQLPKDRFSAERLKGVDSTLKIQPAKLEDSAVYLCASSLSTAGGTQYFGPGTRLLVL.

J is TRBJ1-1 and V is TRBV6-5; 9 nucleotides agree with TRBD1. J was trimmed by 0 bases and V by 6 bases; bases with no gene match: 5. Germline lookup yields CDR1 MNHEY and CDR2 SVGAGI. CDR3 length: 15 residues. CDR3 sequence reads: CASSPGTGMNTEAFF. The CDR3 DNA follows: TGTGCCAGCAGCCCCGGGACAGGGATGAACACTGAAGCTTTCTTT.

The chain is built from TRBV7-3 and TRBJ2-5; 7 nucleotides align to TRBD1. This CDR3 has 14 amino acids. Losses at the gene ends were 5 bases for V and 6 bases for J; bases not matched to a gene: 9. Germline assignment: CDR1 SGHTA and CDR2 FQGTGA. CDR3 loop: CASSLDRDLKTQYF. The CDR3 region has the DNA TGTGCCAGCAGCCTCGACAGGGATCTAAAGACCCAGTACTTC. Together with reference TRBV7-3 and TRBJ2-5, the CDR3 gives the full variable domain: GAGVSQTPSNKVTEKGKYVELRCDPISGHTALYWYRQSLGQGPEFLIYFQGTGAADDSGLPNDRFFAVRPEGSVSTLKIQRTERGDSAVYLCASSLDRDLKTQYFGPGTRLLVL.

The chain joins TRBV19 to TRBJ1-5; D is uncertain. In germline, CDR1 is LNHDA, CDR2 SQIVND (reference sequence). V was cut by 10 bases and J by 2 bases, with 21 bases left in between. The CDR3 has 16 amino acids. The CDR3, as DNA: TGTGCCACCAAAACCTGGCACGCGGATGGCAATCAGCCCCAGCATTTT. Translated, it gives CATKTWHADGNQPQHF.

The J gene is TRBJ1-2, the V gene TRBV7-8; 11 nucleotides line up with TRBD1. Trimming removed 3 bases from V and 8 bases from J; junction bases left unmatched: 2. Per germline, CDR1 SGHVS and CDR2 FQNEAQ. CDR3 length: 13 amino acids. The CDR3 protein is CASSFGQGAGYTF. Here the CDR3 DNA reads TGTGCCAGCAGCTTTGGACAGGGGGCCGGCTACACCTTC.

The rearrangement links TRBV7-7 to TRBJ2-2; TRBD1 aligns across 9 bases. Unmatched junction bases numbered 9, after V lost 5 bases and J lost 5 bases. The germline CDR1 and CDR2 sequences are SSHAT and FNYEAQ (reference sequence). The CDR3 has 16 amino acids. The DNA of the CDR3 is TGTGCCAGCAGCCCCCTCGGGACAGGGAGGACCGGGGAGCTGTTTTTT. Translation gives CASSPLGTGRTGELFF. The whole variable domain, filled in from reference TRBV7-7 and TRBJ2-2, reads GAGVSQSPRYKVTKRGQDVTLRCDPISSHATLYWYQQALGQGPEFLTYFNYEAQPDKSGLPSDRFSAERPEGSISTLTIQRTEQRDSAMYRCASSPLGTGRTGELFFGEGSRLTVL.

The chain joins TRBV5-1 to TRBJ1-5; D remains ambiguous. Germline V gene data show CDR1 as SGHRS and CDR2 as YFSETQ. V dropped 0 bases and J dropped 6 bases, with 13 bases sitting between them. The CDR3 is made up of 15 amino acids. The CDR3 is CASSLDGRIGQPQHF. CDR3 DNA: TGCGCCAGCAGCTTGGACGGGAGGATTGGTCAGCCCCAGCATTTT.

This chain uses TRBV28 with TRBJ1-4; 8 bases line up with TRBD1. V dropped 2 bases and J dropped 8; count of bases not matched to a gene: 13. The CDR3 runs 17 residues. Germline loops: CDR1 MDHEN, CDR2 SYDVKM. The CDR3 loop reads CASSLPASLQGGEKLFF. CDR3 bases: TGTGCCAGCAGTTTACCTGCCTCATTACAGGGGGGGGAAAAACTGTTTTTT.

CDR3 bases: TGTGCCAGCAGCTTGGGACTAGCGAACACAGATACGCAGTATTTT. It is translated as CASSLGLANTDTQYF. V gene TRBV2 combines with J gene TRBJ2-3, with 10 nucleotides matching TRBD2. CDR1 and CDR2 (germline): SNHLY, FYNNEI. With V trimmed by 6 bases and J by 2 bases, 5 bases remained unmatched. This CDR3 comprises 15 residues.

The CDR3 protein is CASSLARSYEQYF. The CDR3 DNA sequence: TGTGCCAGCAGTTTAGCGCGGTCCTACGAGCAGTACTTC. The chain carries TRBV27 and TRBJ2-7; no definite D call. CDR3 size: 13 residues. Trimming took 2 bases from V and 1 from J, leaving 6 bases between them. Germline V gene sequence: CDR1 MNHEY, CDR2 SMNVEV (reference sequence).

V is TRBV5-1 and J is TRBJ1-1, with D perhaps matching TRBD1 (5 bases). CDR3 size: 15 residues. The germline V gene encodes CDR1 SGHRS and CDR2 YFSETQ. The V and J ends lost 0 bases and 1 base respectively, with 10 bases between them. This chain's CDR3 is CASSLVRGTNTEAFF. CDR3 sequence (DNA): TGCGCCAGCAGCTTGGTCCGGGGGACGAACACTGAAGCTTTCTTT.

A few counts support this clone. This chain uses TRBV3-1 (or the pseudogene TRBV3-2) with TRBJ2-2; D not certain. This CDR3 is 16 amino acids long. V lost 5 bases to trimming and J lost 2 bases, with 15 bases between them. Germline CDR1 reads LGHDT; CDR2 reads YNNKEL (reference sequence). The DNA of the CDR3 is TGTGCCAGCAGCGGCCGAGAAGGCGGAAACACCGGGGAGCTGTTTTTT. Amino acids: CASSGREGGNTGELFF.

This rearrangement joins TRBV28 to TRBJ2-2; 8 bases align to TRBD2. V gave up 0 bases and J gave up 6 bases; unmatched junction bases: 3. The length of the CDR3 is 15 residues. Germline lookup yields CDR1 MDHEN and CDR2 SYDVKM. CDR3 protein: CASSLWVSGAGELFF. The CDR3 nucleotides read TGTGCCAGCAGTTTATGGGTTAGCGGGGCCGGGGAGCTGTTTTTT.

The chain has TRBV4-1 and TRBJ1-6, with 8 bases lining up with TRBD1. Germline V gene lookup returns CDR1 MGHRA and CDR2 YSYEKL. The CDR3 is made up of 15 amino acids. V lost 1 base to trimming and J lost 9 bases; unmatched junction nucleotides: 5. In DNA, the CDR3 is TGCGCCAGCAGCCAAGGGGACAGGAATATTTCACCCCTCCACTTT. Translated, it gives CASSQGDRNISPLHF.